The sequence of this T cell receptor beta chain was determined in a study of blood T cell repertoires in COVID-19. On the study more broadly: Specimens from acute and convalescent COVID-19 originated in the United States, Italy and Spain. Nucleic acid was either cDNA or gDNA, and it came from T cells, B-cell-depleted T cells, or PBMCs.

Germline V gene data show CDR1 as ENHRY and CDR2 as SYGVKD. Trimming took off 6 bases at V and 0 bases at J, with 11 bases between the two ends. This CDR3 is 15 amino acids long. TCRdb's table, derived via immunoSEQ multiplex PCR, lists solely in-frame clones and lacks some. The sample carries under 300,000 clones, around 86% recorded once. J is TRBJ1-4 and V is TRBV10-3, with D possibly being TRBD1 (6 bases). The receptor was derived from a man aged 25-40 years who had recovered from COVID-19. Material: peripheral blood. DNA for the CDR3: TGTGCCATCAGCTCAGGACAGACAACTAATGAAAAACTGTTTTTT. As protein: CAISSGQTTNEKLFF.